The present T cell receptor beta chain was sequenced within a study of radiation and T cells in renal cell carcinoma. Method: immunoSEQ multiplex PCR; TCRdb's copy keeps in-frame clones and lacks some. The sample records roughly 9,600 clones, roughly 63% being singletons. Germline V gene data show CDR1 as SGHRS and CDR2 as YFSETQ. The length of the CDR3 is 15 residues. Trimming removed 0 bases at V and 2 bases at J, with 6 bases between. Specified treatment: 15 Gy SBRT to primary tumor, nephrectomy 4 weeks later. Nephrectomy followed 15 Gy stereotactic body radiation by 4 weeks. The sequencing used tumor tissue, collected from a patient whose treatment included radiotherapy and nephrectomy. This rearrangement joins TRBV5-1 to TRBJ2-6, with a weak D call TRBD2 (5 bases). This receptor was identified in a woman between 50 and 59 years old with renal cell carcinoma. The CDR3 loop reads CASSLALAGANVLTF. The DNA for the CDR3 is TGCGCCAGCAGCTTGGCACTAGCTGGGGCCAACGTCCTGACTTTC.